These 10 T cell receptor beta chains came from one sample sequenced in a study of blood T cell repertoires in COVID-19. Profiled with immunoSEQ multiplex PCR; TCRdb holds only in-frame clones, not every one. This repertoire shows approximately 500,000 clones, around 89% found once; its top ten account for over 1.5%. Sequencing input: PBMCs or T cells enriched from blood (not recorded which). All receptors come from a middle-aged woman who had recovered from COVID-19.

About this clone: Other DNA sequences from this sample encode an identical CDR3 as well. V and J are TRBV6-5 and TRBJ1-5, with D possibly TRBD1 on 6 matching bases. Per germline, CDR1 MNHEY and CDR2 SVGAGI. With 8 bases removed from V and 2 bases from J, the gap between germline ends came to 7 bases. This CDR3 has 12 residues. This CDR3 reads CASRQGNQPQHF. The CDR3 bases are TGTGCCAGCCGACAGGGCAATCAGCCCCAGCATTTT.

In its sample, this clone was seen a few times. The V call is TRBV19, the J call TRBJ1-5; D remains unclear. The germline V gene has CDR1 LNHDA and CDR2 SQIVND (reference sequence). This CDR3 has 14 amino acids. With 7 bases removed from V and 6 bases from J, the gap between germline ends came to 16 bases. The CDR3 region is CASTPDSAFQPQHF. The CDR3 coding sequence is TGTGCCAGTACCCCGGATAGCGCGTTTCAGCCCCAGCATTTT.

This clone occurred a few times. In nucleotides, the CDR3 is TGTGCCAGCAGCTTCAGGGGGGATGGCTACACCTTC. Its protein is CASSFRGDGYTF. V usage is TRBV7-2 and J usage is TRBJ1-2; 7 bases map to TRBD1. V was pared by 3 bases and J by 6 bases, with 1 base of the junction left unmatched. The CDR3 has 12 amino acids. CDR1 SGHTA and CDR2 FQGNSA come from the germline V gene.

This clone was seen a few times. The J gene is TRBJ2-7, the V gene TRBV7-8; 8 bases line up with TRBD2. CDR1 and CDR2 (germline): SGHVS, FQNEAQ. V shed 2 bases, J shed 2 bases, and the junction held 2 bases outside the gene matches. The CDR3 has 14 amino acids. The CDR3 DNA sequence: TGTGCCAGCAGCTTAAGCGGGAGCGCCTACGAGCAGTACTTC. This codes for CASSLSGSAYEQYF.

The chain couples TRBV5-1 to TRBJ1-5, with D unclear. Trimming removed 4 bases at V and 3 bases at J, with 8 bases between. This CDR3 spans 13 amino acids. Germline-derived CDR1 and CDR2 are SGHRS and YFSETQ. The CDR3 protein is CASSAGVNQPQHF. CDR3 DNA sequence: TGCGCCAGCAGCGCCGGGGTCAATCAGCCCCAGCATTTT.

This chain links TRBV29-1 with TRBJ1-2; D not resolved. The CDR3 totals 13 residues. Trimming took off 3 bases at V and 4 bases at J, with 12 bases between the two ends. The germline CDR1 and CDR2 sequences are SQVTM and ANQGSEA. CDR3 sequence (DNA): TGCAGCGTTGAGTCCCCGGGATCCTATGGCTACACCTTC. Amino acid sequence: CSVESPGSYGYTF.

The chain joins TRBV10-3 to TRBJ1-1; D uncertain. This CDR3 contains 13 residues. Trimming shortened V by 1 base and J by 5 bases, and 8 bases separated the two germline ends. Germline V gives CDR1 ENHRY, CDR2 SYGVKD. The CDR3 region has the DNA TGTGCCATCAGTGAGTATGAGGTAACTGAAGCTTTCTTT. Translated, it gives CAISEYEVTEAFF.

This clone was observed a single time. V usage is TRBV28 and J usage is TRBJ2-1; D is possibly TRBD1 (5 bases). This CDR3 has 15 residues. Trimming removed 4 bases at V and 6 bases at J, with 16 bases between. Germline V gives CDR1 MDHEN, CDR2 SYDVKM. In DNA, the CDR3 is TGTGCCAGCAGTTCAACTGCTCAGGGATCCAATGAGCAGTTCTTC. Translating gives CASSSTAQGSNEQFF.

This clone appeared a few times. V usage is TRBV10-1 and J usage is TRBJ2-7; 7 bases align to TRBD1. This CDR3 is built from 12 residues. CDR1 is WNHNN and CDR2 is SYGVQD in the germline V gene (reference sequence). Trimming at V came to 6 bases and at J to 9 bases, leaving 8 bases not matched to a gene. CDR3 loop: CASRMDRFGQYF. CDR3 bases: TGCGCCAGCAGAATGGACAGGTTTGGGCAGTACTTC.

The rearrangement uses TRBV19 and TRBJ1-2; D ambiguous. V gave up 1 base and J gave up 9 bases, with 9 bases separating them. Germline V lookup: CDR1 LNHDA, CDR2 SQIVND (reference sequence). This CDR3 is built from 12 residues. CDR3 in DNA: TGTGCCAGTAGTATAGCCCTAGGAAGCTACACCTTC. Amino acid sequence: CASSIALGSYTF.